This paragraph covers one T cell receptor beta chain sequence. The CDR3 is made up of 15 amino acids. CDR1 is MNHNY and CDR2 is SVGAGI in the germline V gene (reference sequence). Trimming at V came to 6 bases and at J to 5 bases, leaving 8 bases not matched to a gene. Authors' analysis steps: Amplified reference gene primers provided the basis for estimating nucleated cell counts. TCRdb's copy holds only in-frame clones and misses some; the assay was immunoSEQ multiplex PCR. V, J and clone size are those of that table, while D and trimming were read from the DNA. Of around 200,000 clones listed, more than 65% are singletons. The data stem from a study of blood T cell repertoires in COVID-19.

The rearrangement links TRBV6-6 to TRBJ1-5; TRBD1 aligns across 9 bases. This sequence was found in a human donor with acute or convalescent COVID-19. The donor label of this sample is uncertain. The sequencing sample was made of peripheral blood. CDR3 region: CASRTKGDRDQPQHF. In nucleotides, the CDR3 is TGTGCCAGCAGGACAAAAGGGGACAGGGATCAGCCCCAGCATTTT.